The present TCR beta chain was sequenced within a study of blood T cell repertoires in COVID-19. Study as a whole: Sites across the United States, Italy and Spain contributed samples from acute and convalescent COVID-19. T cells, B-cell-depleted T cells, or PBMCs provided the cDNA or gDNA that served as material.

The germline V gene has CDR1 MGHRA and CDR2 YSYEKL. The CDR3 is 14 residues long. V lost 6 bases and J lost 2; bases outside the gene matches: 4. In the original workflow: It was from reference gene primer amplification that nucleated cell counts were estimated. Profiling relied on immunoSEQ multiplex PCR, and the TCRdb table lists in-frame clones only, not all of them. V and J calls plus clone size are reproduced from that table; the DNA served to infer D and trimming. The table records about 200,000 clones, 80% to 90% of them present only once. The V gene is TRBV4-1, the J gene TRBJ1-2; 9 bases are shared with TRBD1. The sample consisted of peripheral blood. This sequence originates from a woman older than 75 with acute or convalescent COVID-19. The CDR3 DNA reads TGCGCCAGCAGGCCTGGACAGGGGAACTATGGCTACACCTTC. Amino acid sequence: CASRPGQGNYGYTF.